The present TCR beta chain was sequenced within a study of blood T cell repertoires in COVID-19. Assay used: immunoSEQ multiplex PCR; TCRdb lists only in-frame clones, some missing. Counted here are 200,000 to 250,000 clones, 80% to 85% occurring once; the ten biggest clones make up 5% to 6.5%. The CDR3 extends over 14 amino acids. Trimming left V 2 bases short and J 4 bases short, with 10 bases between. CDR1 is MRHNA, CDR2 SNTAGT, per germline. This clonotype was obtained from a woman aged 60 to 75 who had recovered from COVID-19. V gene TRBV6-4 combines with J gene TRBJ2-3; possibly TRBD1 for D (6 bases). The sample consisted of peripheral blood. The chain's CDR3 is CASSDMGAADTQYF. DNA for the CDR3: TGTGCCAGCAGTGACATGGGGGCGGCAGATACGCAGTATTTT.